This TCR beta chain emerged from a study of blood T cell repertoires in COVID-19. Study-wide background: Italy, Spain and the United States were the sources of the convalescent and acute COVID-19 samples. From T cells, B-cell-depleted T cells, or PBMCs came the material, which was cDNA or gDNA.

V lost 9 bases, J lost 6 bases, and 7 bases lay in between. Germline V gene lookup returns CDR1 KGHDR and CDR2 SFDVKD. The CDR3 extends over 11 amino acids. Per the study methods: Amplification from reference gene primers served as the basis for estimated nucleated cell counts. This table comes from immunoSEQ multiplex PCR, and its TCRdb copy is limited to in-frame clones, with some not included. That table is the source of V, J and clone size, and D and trimming were worked out from the DNA. The table records 250,000 or so clones, 88% of them present only once. Clinical history as reported by participants underpinned cohort assignment.

The J gene is TRBJ2-2, the V gene TRBV24-1; D uncertain. Material: PBMCs or T cells enriched from blood (not recorded which). This TCR derives from a middle-aged woman with acute COVID-19. The CDR3 nucleotides read TGTGCCACCGGAGATCCCGGGGAGCTGTTTTTT. Its protein product is CATGDPGELFF.